These 28 T cell receptor beta chains came from one sample sequenced in a study of T cell changes during pregnancy in multiple sclerosis. Clones were sequenced by immunoSEQ multiplex PCR, and TCRdb holds only the in-frame ones, with some missing. The table lists 25,000 to 35,000 clones, roughly 90% of them singletons, with around 9.8% in the top ten. Sequenced material: CD8+ T cells from peripheral blood mononuclear cells, taken in the first trimester of pregnancy. The receptors derive from a female donor with multiple sclerosis, enrolled in a pregnancy study.

This clone was found once. V usage is TRBV27 and J usage is TRBJ2-2; D is unclear. The germline V and J ends were trimmed by 6 bases and 3 bases, with 11 bases remaining between them. The germline V gene has CDR1 MNHEY and CDR2 SMNVEV (reference sequence). This CDR3 has 14 amino acids. The CDR3: CASSDGLHTGELFF. In nucleotides, the CDR3 is TGTGCCAGCAGCGACGGGTTACACACCGGGGAGCTGTTTTTT.

The rearrangement joins TRBV18 to TRBJ2-1; D gene unclear. This CDR3 is built from 16 residues. Trimming stripped 5 bases from V and 3 bases from J, with 17 bases between. Germline V CDR1 and CDR2: KGHSH, LQKENI. The CDR3 coding sequence is TGTGCCAGCTCATTCGACCTTATCGAGGTCTACAATGAGCAGTTCTTC. Translating it yields CASSFDLIEVYNEQFF. Complete variable domain (other parts from reference TRBV18 and TRBJ2-1): NAGVMQNPRHLVRRRGQEARLRCSPMKGHSHVYWYRQLPEEGLKFMVYLQKENIIDESGMPKERFSAEFPKEGPSILRIQQVVRGDSAAYFCASSFDLIEVYNEQFFGPGTRLTVL.

This chain joins TRBV11-2 and TRBJ1-6; 8 positions agree with TRBD1. J was trimmed by 8 bases and V by 4 bases; bases with no gene match: 7. The germline V gene has CDR1 SGHAT and CDR2 FQNNGV. The CDR3 extends over 15 amino acids. CDR3 DNA: TGTGCCAGCAGCTATGGACAGGGCGGATATTCACCCCTCCACTTT. This translates into CASSYGQGGYSPLHF.

The chain couples TRBV10-3 to TRBJ2-7; 10 bases map to TRBD2. The V gene end was trimmed by 7 bases and the J gene end by 4 bases; junction bases not matched to a gene: 10. CDR3 size: 15 residues. Germline loops: CDR1 ENHRY, CDR2 SYGVKD. CDR3 DNA sequence: TGTGCCATCACGCCCGGACTAGCGGAGGATTACGAGCAGTACTTC. It is translated as CAITPGLAEDYEQYF.

The chain couples TRBV4-3 to TRBJ1-4; 7 bases align to TRBD1. Losses at the gene ends were 3 bases for V and 6 bases for J; bases not matched to a gene: 10. The CDR3 extends over 16 amino acids. Germline V gives CDR1 LGHNA, CDR2 YSLEER. The CDR3 bases are TGCGCCAGCAGCCAGGATCTGACAGGGTGGGATGAAAAACTGTTTTTT. This codes for CASSQDLTGWDEKLFF.

The gene calls are TRBV5-6 and TRBJ2-1; a possible D gene is TRBD2 (5 bases). The length of the CDR3 is 13 residues. V lost 4 bases and J lost 4, with 9 bases in between. Per the germline V gene, CDR1 is SGHDT and CDR2 is YYEEEE. The CDR3 loop is CASSPGEYNEQFF. CDR3 in DNA: TGTGCCAGCAGCCCCGGGGAATACAATGAGCAGTTCTTC.

The chain couples TRBV9 to TRBJ2-1; TRBD2 might be the D (7 bases). Trimming pared 1 base from V and 3 bases from J, leaving 11 bases between. The CDR3 length is 15 residues. Germline-derived CDR1 and CDR2 are SGDLS and YYNGEE. The CDR3 nucleotides read TGTGCCAGCAGCGTATCGGGGGGACACTACAATGAGCAGTTCTTC. Amino acids: CASSVSGGHYNEQFF.

The chain combines TRBV4-1 with TRBJ2-1, with 10 bases that match TRBD2. Germline lookup yields CDR1 MGHRA and CDR2 YSYEKL. The J segment lost 4 bases and the V segment lost 2 bases, leaving 2 bases of the junction unmatched. The CDR3 spans 15 residues. The CDR3 protein is CASSQLAGEYNEQFF. DNA for the CDR3: TGCGCCAGCAGCCAACTAGCGGGAGAATACAATGAGCAGTTCTTC.

This clone was found once. DNA for the CDR3: TGTGCCAGCGGGGGACAGGGGGCTTACTATGGCTACACCTTC. This sequence encodes CASGGQGAYYGYTF. The V call is TRBV6-6, the J call TRBJ1-2, with 12 positions matching TRBD1. The CDR3 extends over 14 amino acids. The V segment lost 8 bases and the J segment 3 bases; nucleotides outside the gene matches: 4. Looked up from germline, CDR1 is MNHNY and CDR2 is SVGAGI (reference sequence).

The chain carries TRBV30 and TRBJ2-7; TRBD1 might be the D (5 bases). Germline CDR1 and CDR2: GTSNPN and SVGIG (reference sequence). The V and J ends lost 4 bases and 7 bases respectively, with 14 bases between them. The CDR3 contains 12 residues. The CDR3 coding sequence is TGTGCCTGGAAAGGTAGCCCAGGGGAGCAGTACTTC. As protein: CAWKGSPGEQYF.

The chain employs TRBV4-3 and TRBJ2-3; TRBD2 agrees at 9 bases. This CDR3 contains 15 residues. The germline V gene has CDR1 LGHNA and CDR2 YSLEER. V lost 0 bases to trimming and J lost 4 bases; unmatched junction nucleotides: 2. CDR3 DNA: TGCGCCAGCAGCCAAGAGGGACTAGCTTCAGATACGCAGTATTTT. It codes for CASSQEGLASDTQYF.

As for this clone: One end of the junction fails to match germline, which may point to a read error. The chain joins TRBV30 to TRBJ1-4; D is perhaps TRBD1 (6 bases). Germline-derived CDR1 and CDR2 are GTSNPN and SVGIG (reference sequence). This CDR3 has 11 residues. CDR3 DNA: TGTGCCTGGGAAGCCGACGGGACACCAATTTTT. This gives the protein CAWEADGTPIF.

The CDR3 spells CASSYTSGSYEQYF. CDR3 coding DNA: TGTGCCAGCAGTTACACTAGCGGGAGCTACGAGCAGTACTTC. This chain joins TRBV6-5 and TRBJ2-7; 11 bases are shared with TRBD2. Germline assignment: CDR1 MNHEY and CDR2 SVGAGI. The CDR3 runs 14 residues. Trimming cost V 2 bases and J 3 bases; bases outside gene matches: 0.

CDR3 protein: CASSYSAQGASDTQYF. The CDR3, as DNA: TGTGCCAGCAGTTACTCCGCACAGGGGGCATCAGATACGCAGTATTTT. The chain carries TRBV6-6 and TRBJ2-3, with TRBD1 matching 9 bases. From germline, CDR1 is MNHNY and CDR2 SVGAGI (reference sequence). The CDR3 contains 16 residues. The V and J ends lost 0 bases and 4 bases, in that order; junction bases with no gene match: 5.

V usage is TRBV25-1 and J usage is TRBJ2-7; D unresolved. CDR1 MGHDK and CDR2 SYGVNS come from the germline V gene. V lost 2 bases to trimming and J lost 3 bases, with 5 bases between them. The CDR3 is made up of 12 amino acids. In nucleotides, the CDR3 is TGTGCCAGCAGTGAACAGGACTACGAGCAGTACTTC. Translated, it gives CASSEQDYEQYF.

The CDR3 region has the DNA TGTGCCAGCAGCTTAGGCGCCGGGGCTAACTATGGCTACACCTTC. Translation gives CASSLGAGANYGYTF. This chain connects TRBV7-9 to TRBJ1-2; D unclear. Trimming shortened V by 1 base and J by 0 bases, and 9 bases separated the two germline ends. This CDR3 is 15 amino acids long. Germline CDR1 reads SEHNR; CDR2 reads FQNEAQ (reference sequence). Based on the CDR3 plus reference TRBV7-9 and TRBJ1-2, the full variable domain is DTGVSQNPRHKITKRGQNVTFRCDPISEHNRLYWYRQTLGQGPEFLTYFQNEAQLEKSRLLSDRFSAERPKGSFSTLEIQRTEQGDSAMYLCASSLGAGANYGYTFGSGTRLTVV.

The chain carries TRBV13 and TRBJ2-7; D is possibly TRBD2 (6 bases). Germline CDR1 and CDR2: PRHDT and FYEKMQ (reference sequence). V was shortened by 5 bases and J by 4 bases, with 24 bases between the two germline ends. The CDR3 is made up of 17 amino acids. The CDR3 loop is CASSRTEEVAADYEQYF. The CDR3 coding sequence is TGTGCCAGCAGCAGAACCGAGGAAGTAGCGGCAGATTACGAGCAGTACTTC.

The chain couples TRBV7-2 to TRBJ2-5; 12 nucleotides match TRBD2. The V gene end was trimmed by 5 bases and the J gene end by 5 bases; junction bases not matched to a gene: 12. Germline lookup yields CDR1 SGHTA and CDR2 FQGNSA. The length of the CDR3 is 17 residues. The CDR3 region is CASSPMTSGRGWETQYF. CDR3 nucleotides: TGTGCCAGCAGCCCCATGACTAGCGGGAGAGGGTGGGAGACCCAGTACTTC.

The chain is built from TRBV9 and TRBJ2-7, with D tentatively TRBD2 (5 bases). Trimming stripped 4 bases from V and 0 bases from J, with 20 bases between. The CDR3 extends over 17 amino acids. In germline, CDR1 is SGDLS, CDR2 YYNGEE. CDR3 nucleotide sequence: TGTGCCAGCAGCTCCCCCAGGACTTTTCCCCGCTCCTACGAGCAGTACTTC. This gives the protein CASSSPRTFPRSYEQYF.

This sequence joins TRBV6-1 and TRBJ1-4, with 7 bases fitting TRBD1. The CDR3 has 14 residues. Trimming took 6 bases from V and 3 from J; bases not matched to a gene: 4. Per germline, CDR1 MNHNS and CDR2 SASEGT. Here the CDR3 reads CASSPGQANEKLFF. The CDR3 DNA reads as TGTGCCAGCAGCCCCGGACAGGCTAATGAAAAACTGTTTTTT.

The rearrangement links TRBV7-8 to TRBJ1-1; D uncertain. Trimming pared 5 bases from V and 0 bases from J, leaving 13 bases between. The CDR3 length is 15 residues. Germline V gene data show CDR1 as SGHVS and CDR2 as FQNEAQ. CDR3 sequence: CASSPEFLMNTEAFF. The CDR3 nucleotides are TGTGCCAGCAGCCCAGAATTTTTAATGAACACTGAAGCTTTCTTT.

The chain has TRBV7-9 and TRBJ2-5; perhaps TRBD1 as D (5 bases). V shed 6 bases and J shed 5 bases, with 16 bases lying between them. CDR1 SEHNR and CDR2 FQNEAQ come from the germline V gene (reference sequence). The CDR3 covers 14 residues. The CDR3 DNA is TGTGCCAGCAGTTACACCCAGGGCTCGGAGACCCAGTACTTC. This gives the protein CASSYTQGSETQYF.

This chain connects TRBV4-3 to TRBJ2-1; the D is unclear. The germline V gene has CDR1 LGHNA and CDR2 YSLEER. Trimming shortened V by 1 base and J by 2 bases, and 9 bases separated the two germline ends. The CDR3 is 15 amino acids. CDR3 sequence (DNA): TGCGCCAGCAGCCAAGTAGGCGCGGCCTACAATGAGCAGTTCTTC. It specifies CASSQVGAAYNEQFF.

The chain joins TRBV6-5 to TRBJ1-1; no reliable D call. CDR3 length: 15 amino acids. Trimming pared 2 bases from V and 2 bases from J, leaving 12 bases between. Per germline, CDR1 MNHEY and CDR2 SVGAGI. CDR3 nucleotides: TGTGCCAGCAGTTACGTGGAGGGTTTAAACACTGAAGCTTTCTTT. Protein sequence: CASSYVEGLNTEAFF.

The chain couples TRBV19 to TRBJ1-6; no clear D. Germline CDR1 and CDR2: LNHDA and SQIVND (reference sequence). The CDR3 extends over 15 amino acids. The V and J ends lost 3 bases and 7 bases respectively, with 13 bases between them. The CDR3 loop reads CASSIAHGPNSPLHF. The CDR3 DNA reads TGTGCCAGTAGTATCGCTCATGGCCCGAATTCACCCCTCCACTTT.

J is TRBJ2-7 and V is TRBV28; D unresolved. Germline V gene sequence: CDR1 MDHEN, CDR2 SYDVKM. The V end was cut by 2 bases, the J end by 3 bases, with 11 bases between. CDR3 length equals 14 residues. The CDR3 spells CASSLIIGNYEQYF. The CDR3 DNA follows: TGTGCCAGCAGTTTAATTATTGGCAACTACGAGCAGTACTTC.

This sequence joins TRBV2 and TRBJ2-1, with D perhaps assigned TRBD1 or TRBD2 (9 bases each). Germline-derived CDR1 and CDR2 are SNHLY and FYNNEI. V dropped 10 bases and J dropped 2 bases, with 30 bases sitting between them. The CDR3 loop spans 19 amino acids. The CDR3 nucleotides read TGTGCCATCCGACAGGGGGGGGCGGGAGGGCCCGCGGCCTACAATGAGCAGTTCTTC. This translates into CAIRQGGAGGPAAYNEQFF.

This chain uses TRBV9 with TRBJ2-3; TRBD2 matches 15 bases. The J segment lost 3 bases and the V segment lost 2 bases, leaving 7 bases of the junction unmatched. CDR1 and CDR2 (germline): SGDLS, YYNGEE. The CDR3 runs to 18 residues. This CDR3 reads CASSVGTSGGLGTDTQYF. The CDR3 DNA is TGTGCCAGCAGCGTGGGGACTAGCGGGGGGCTTGGGACAGATACGCAGTATTTT.